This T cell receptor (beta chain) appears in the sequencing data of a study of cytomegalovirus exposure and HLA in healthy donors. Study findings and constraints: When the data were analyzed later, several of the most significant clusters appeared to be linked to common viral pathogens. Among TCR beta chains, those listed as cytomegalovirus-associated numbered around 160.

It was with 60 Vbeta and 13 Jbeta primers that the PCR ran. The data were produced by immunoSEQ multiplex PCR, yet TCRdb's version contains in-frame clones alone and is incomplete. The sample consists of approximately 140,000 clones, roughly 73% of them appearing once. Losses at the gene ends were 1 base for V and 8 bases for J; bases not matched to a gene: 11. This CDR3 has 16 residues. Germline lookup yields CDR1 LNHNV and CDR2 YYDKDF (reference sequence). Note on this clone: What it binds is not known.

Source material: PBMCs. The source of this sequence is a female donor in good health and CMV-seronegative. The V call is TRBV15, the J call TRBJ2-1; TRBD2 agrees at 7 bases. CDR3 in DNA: TGTGCCACCAGCAGAGTCGCTCCACCGACTAGCTATGAGCAGTTCTTC. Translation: CATSRVAPPTSYEQFF.